The entry below describes one T cell receptor (beta chain). The sample belongs to a study of cytomegalovirus exposure and HLA in healthy donors. The CDR3 sequence is 15 residues long. Germline CDR1 LNHNV, CDR2 YYDKDF (reference sequence). V was clipped by 6 bases and J by 0 bases, with 15 bases between them. 60 Vbeta and 13 Jbeta primers were used in PCR. This table comes from immunoSEQ multiplex PCR, and its TCRdb copy is limited to in-frame clones, with some not included. Of 150,000 to 200,000 clones listed, less than 90% are singletons. This sequence originates from a girl under two years old in good health and CMV-seronegative. This chain joins TRBV15 and TRBJ2-7; D uncertain. The sequenced material came from PBMCs. As DNA, the CDR3 is TGTGCCACCAGGAAATCGAGACACCCCTCCTACGAGCAGTACTTC. Encoded protein: CATRKSRHPSYEQYF.